One sample yielded the 27 T cell receptor beta chains listed below, sequenced in a study of T-cell reconstitution after alpha-beta-depleted transplantation in children (dated by TCRdb to about 2016). Receptor libraries were prepared by PCR. Sequencing used an Illumina HiSeq 2500. TCR library preparation used molecular barcoding, with unique molecular identifiers applied to normalize quantification of the TCRbeta repertoire. Starting from the raw public reads, TCRdb applied fastp trimming at Q25, assembled clones with MiXCR and retained in-frame beta chains. Merged by CDR3 protein, the rows form single entries marked with the most common genes and DNA. Recorded for this sample are more than 550,000 distinct CDR3 sequences; 8% to 11% of them occurred a single time. The ten largest clonotypes hold around 4% of the sample. This specimen was PBMCs from the stem cell graft donor, taken from the stem cell graft. These receptors originate from a human donor who donated a stem cell graft to a child with acute myeloid leukemia.

This chain connects TRBV5-1 to TRBJ2-5; 11 bases map to TRBD2. Trimming cost V 0 bases and J 2 bases; bases outside gene matches: 9. The germline CDR1 and CDR2 sequences are SGHRS and YFSETQ. This CDR3 region has 18 residues. This CDR3 reads CASSLDYGGTSGQETQYF. DNA for the CDR3: TGCGCCAGCAGCTTGGACTACGGTGGGACTAGCGGTCAAGAGACCCAGTACTTC.

Ten or more counts support this clonotype. The gene calls are TRBV15 and TRBJ2-7; D gene ambiguous. Germline CDR1 and CDR2: LNHNV and YYDKDF (reference sequence). V lost 0 bases to trimming and J lost 2 bases, with 5 bases between them. The CDR3 contains 13 residues. The CDR3 protein is CATSRDSPYEQYF. For the CDR3, the DNA is TGTGCCACCAGCAGAGACAGCCCCTACGAGCAGTACTTC.

This sequence joins TRBV7-8 and TRBJ2-3, with a tentative D call TRBD2 (6 bases). The CDR3 runs 14 residues. CDR1 and CDR2 (germline): SGHVS, FQNEAQ. The germline V and J ends were trimmed by 3 bases and 6 bases, with 13 bases remaining between them. The CDR3 nucleotides read TGTGCCAGCAGCTTGACTAGTCGGCCCGATACGCAGTATTTT. Its protein product is CASSLTSRPDTQYF.

This clonotype showed up many times. The gene calls are TRBV6-2 or TRBV6-3 and TRBJ2-3; 7 nucleotides align to TRBD1. This CDR3 has 15 residues. V was pared by 6 bases and J by 2 bases, with 8 bases of the junction left unmatched. Looked up from germline, CDR1 is MNHEY and CDR2 is SVGEGT. As DNA, the CDR3 is TGTGCCAGCAGCTGGACAGGTGCCTACACAGATACGCAGTATTTT. Translated, it gives CASSWTGAYTDTQYF.

This clonotype was observed a few times. V and J are TRBV20-1 and TRBJ2-7; TRBD1 agrees at 8 bases. The J segment lost 5 bases and the V segment lost 6 bases, leaving 9 bases of the junction unmatched. CDR3 length equals 13 residues. In germline, CDR1 is DFQATT, CDR2 SNEGSKA (reference sequence). CDR3 in amino acids: CSADSDREHEQYF. The DNA of the CDR3 is TGCAGTGCCGACTCGGACAGGGAACACGAGCAGTACTTC.

The chain recombines TRBV4-2 with TRBJ2-1, with 12 bases identical to TRBD2. Germline V gene data show CDR1 as LGHNA and CDR2 as YNFKEQ. Unmatched junction bases numbered 9, after V lost 6 bases and J lost 6 bases. The CDR3 is 16 amino acids. CDR3 region: CASSDNLAGGGNEQFF. The CDR3 nucleotides read TGTGCCAGCAGTGACAATCTAGCGGGGGGGGGCAATGAGCAGTTCTTC.

The table lists this clonotype with a few counts. The chain joins TRBV7-9 to TRBJ2-3; perhaps TRBD2 as D (6 bases). Trimming stripped 4 bases from V and 6 bases from J, with 17 bases between. Per germline, CDR1 SEHNR and CDR2 FQNEAQ (reference sequence). The CDR3 is made up of 15 amino acids. The CDR3 loop is CASSSRDLTRDTQYF. CDR3 nucleotide sequence: TGTGCCAGCAGCTCCCGGGACTTAACAAGGGATACGCAGTATTTT.

This clonotype was counted a few times. CDR3 in DNA: TGTGCCAGCAGCCAGACTACAGGAGAAGCTTTCTTT. Translated: CASSQTTGEAFF. J is TRBJ1-1 and V is TRBV16, with D tentatively TRBD1 (5 bases). The ends were cut back, 3 bases at V and 8 bases at J, with 10 bases in the middle. The CDR3 spans 12 residues. CDR1 KGHSY and CDR2 FQNENV come from the germline V gene.

CDR3 region: CASSFGSGRPSEQFF. In DNA, the CDR3 is TGCGCCAGCAGCTTTGGCAGCGGGAGGCCCAGTGAGCAGTTCTTC. The chain employs TRBV5-1 and TRBJ2-1; 9 bases are shared with TRBD2. Germline-derived CDR1 and CDR2 are SGHRS and YFSETQ. This CDR3 has 15 residues. The trim removed 2 bases at V and 9 bases at J, leaving 9 bases unmatched.

The CDR3 sequence is CASSSTSGRILETQYF. As DNA, the CDR3 is TGTGCCAGCAGCTCGACTAGCGGGAGGATTTTGGAGACCCAGTACTTC. The gene calls are TRBV5-6 and TRBJ2-5; 13 positions match TRBD2. Germline trimming cut 3 bases from V and 5 bases from J; bases unmatched to any gene: 7. The CDR3 has 16 residues. In germline, CDR1 is SGHDT, CDR2 YYEEEE.

The chain couples TRBV7-2 to TRBJ2-5, with D maybe TRBD2 (6 bases). V shed 6 bases and J shed 1 base, with 18 bases lying between them. The CDR3 length is 16 residues. Germline V gene data show CDR1 as SGHTA and CDR2 as FQGNSA. The CDR3 DNA reads as TGTGCCAGCAGTCTTAGACTAGGTGGTGCCCAAGAGACCCAGTACTTC. Protein product: CASSLRLGGAQETQYF.

J is TRBJ2-3 and V is TRBV6-2 or TRBV6-3; unclear D gene. Looked up from germline, CDR1 is MNHEY and CDR2 is SVGEGT. The CDR3 runs to 14 residues. Trimming removed 2 bases from V and 4 bases from J, with 10 bases in between. CDR3 region: CASSYDLPPDTQYF. The CDR3, as DNA: TGTGCCAGCAGTTACGACCTCCCCCCAGATACGCAGTATTTT.

The chain couples TRBV29-1 to TRBJ1-1; possible D gene TRBD1, 5 bases. The length of the CDR3 is 13 residues. Deletions cut 3 bases from V and 5 bases from J, with 13 bases between. Germline V CDR1 and CDR2: SQVTM, ANQGSEA. The CDR3 loop reads CSVDRNGGTEAFF. CDR3 nucleotides: TGCAGCGTTGATAGGAACGGGGGTACTGAAGCTTTCTTT.

A few counts support this clonotype. The chain couples TRBV7-2 to TRBJ2-1, with 9 bases fitting TRBD2. CDR3 length equals 14 residues. V gave up 5 bases and J gave up 8 bases; unmatched junction bases: 7. Germline CDR1 SGHTA, CDR2 FQGNSA. This CDR3 is CASSLSGRSHEQFF. In nucleotides, the CDR3 is TGTGCCAGCAGCCTCAGCGGGAGGAGCCATGAGCAGTTCTTC.

A word on this clonotype: At one end, the junction sequence differs from germline, possibly due to a read error. V gene TRBV7-9 combines with J gene TRBJ2-2, with D perhaps matching TRBD2 (5 bases). Germline V gives CDR1 SEHNR, CDR2 FQNEAQ (reference sequence). The CDR3 has 14 amino acids. CDR3 DNA sequence: TGTGCCAGCAGCCTAGCCTTACGGGACGGGGAGCTGTTTTTT. Translation: CASSLALRDGELFF.

This clonotype was counted many times. Written as DNA, the CDR3 is TGCGCCAGCAGCCCGGACGGGGGTATTCAGCCCCAGCATTTT. As protein: CASSPDGGIQPQHF. The chain recombines TRBV5-1 with TRBJ1-5; D might be TRBD1 (5 bases). The CDR3 contains 14 residues. Trimming shortened V by 4 bases and J by 6 bases, and 14 bases separated the two germline ends. Germline V gene data show CDR1 as SGHRS and CDR2 as YFSETQ.

The chain has TRBV5-1 and TRBJ2-5, with a weak D call TRBD2 (6 bases). The CDR3 loop spans 13 amino acids. Germline values: CDR1 SGHRS, CDR2 YFSETQ. Deletions cut 7 bases from V and 3 bases from J, with 13 bases between. CDR3 amino acids: CASRPTGEETQYF. Here the CDR3 DNA reads TGCGCCAGCCGCCCTACGGGAGAAGAGACCCAGTACTTC.

This clonotype was seen a handful of times. The chain has TRBV7-2 and TRBJ1-5; no definite D call. Between the trimmed V and J ends, which lost 2 bases and 7 bases, there was a span of 15 bases. The V gene's germline CDR1 is SGHTA and CDR2 FQGNSA. The CDR3 is made up of 15 amino acids. The CDR3 region is CASSLSHSADQPQHF. CDR3 bases: TGTGCCAGCAGCTTAAGCCATTCGGCAGACCAGCCCCAGCATTTT.

The V gene is TRBV14, the J gene TRBJ2-1; TRBD1 agrees at 8 bases. V lost 3 bases to trimming and J lost 5 bases; unmatched junction nucleotides: 6. Germline values: CDR1 SGHDN, CDR2 FVKESK. This CDR3 spans 15 amino acids. CDR3 loop: CASSHRQGRNNEQFF. CDR3 nucleotide sequence: TGTGCCAGCAGCCATAGACAGGGGAGGAACAATGAGCAGTTCTTC.

Ten or more counts support this clonotype. CDR3 region: CSALRGGSEQFF. The CDR3 coding sequence is TGCAGTGCCTTAAGGGGCGGGAGTGAGCAGTTCTTC. The V and J genes are TRBV20-1 and TRBJ2-1; TRBD2 matches at 7 bases. The CDR3 totals 12 residues. Germline CDR1 is DFQATT and CDR2 is SNEGSKA (reference sequence). The J segment lost 9 bases and the V segment lost 6 bases, leaving 8 bases of the junction unmatched.

This clonotype was counted only a few times. The rearrangement joins TRBV5-1 to TRBJ2-7; 10 positions agree with TRBD2. The CDR3 has 15 amino acids. The trim removed 4 bases at V and 1 base at J, leaving 5 bases unmatched. Germline assignment: CDR1 SGHRS and CDR2 YFSETQ. The CDR3 coding sequence is TGCGCCAGCAGCGTCGTAGCGGGAGGTTCCTACGAGCAGTACTTC. It encodes CASSVVAGGSYEQYF.

The chain employs TRBV20-1 and TRBJ1-2, with 7 bases lining up with TRBD1. Per germline, CDR1 DFQATT and CDR2 SNEGSKA (reference sequence). This CDR3 has 15 amino acids. The V and J ends lost 1 base and 4 bases, in that order; junction bases with no gene match: 9. CDR3 amino acids: CSARGVRGEPYGYTF. CDR3 nucleotide sequence: TGCAGTGCTAGAGGTGTCAGGGGGGAACCCTATGGCTACACCTTC.

This clonotype has only a few counts. This chain connects TRBV9 to TRBJ2-2; D might be TRBD1 or TRBD2, each matching 6 bases. V was shortened by 4 bases and J by 9 bases, with 28 bases between the two germline ends. This CDR3 contains 18 residues. Germline V gene sequence: CDR1 SGDLS, CDR2 YYNGEE. The CDR3 nucleotides are TGTGCCAGCAGCTCGAGTCTCGAGGGGGGAGTAGGTTCCAGGGAGCTGTTTTTT. Protein: CASSSSLEGGVGSRELFF.

In this sample, this clonotype turned up a few times. This chain uses TRBV7-8 with TRBJ2-7, with TRBD2 identical over 8 bases. CDR1 is SGHVS and CDR2 is FQNEAQ in the germline V gene. Trimming removed 1 base from V and 4 bases from J; junction bases left unmatched: 9. This CDR3 region has 16 residues. CDR3 in amino acids: CASSLVGGRSRYEQYF. The CDR3, as DNA: TGTGCCAGCAGCTTAGTGGGCGGGAGGTCCCGATACGAGCAGTACTTC.

This clonotype was seen only a few times. In DNA, the CDR3 is TGCAGTGCTAGAAGCCCAGGGAGGCTGTTTTTT. Translating gives CSARSPGRLFF. V gene TRBV20-1 combines with J gene TRBJ2-2; D is perhaps TRBD1 or TRBD2 (5 bases each). CDR3 length: 11 residues. Trimming pared 2 bases from V and 13 bases from J, leaving 11 bases between. CDR1 is DFQATT and CDR2 is SNEGSKA in the germline V gene (reference sequence).

The genes are TRBV7-6 and TRBJ2-7, with D uncertain. The CDR3 length is 12 residues. The V gene's germline CDR1 is SGHVS and CDR2 FNYEAQ. The germline V and J ends were trimmed by 5 bases and 9 bases, with 14 bases remaining between them. Here the CDR3 reads CASSPGNRRQYF. The CDR3 DNA sequence: TGTGCCAGCAGCCCGGGTAACCGACGGCAGTACTTC. The whole variable domain, remainder taken from reference TRBV7-6 and TRBJ2-7, is GAGVSQSPRYKVTKRGQDVALRCDPISGHVSLYWYRQALGQGPEFLTYFNYEAQQDKSGLPNDRFSAERPEGSISTLTIQRTEQRDSAMYRCASSPGNRRQYFGPGTRLTVT.

This clonotype showed up just a few times. CDR3 DNA: TGTGCCAGCAGTTACGGGGGTAGCGGGAGAACAGATACGCAGTATTTT. It encodes CASSYGGSGRTDTQYF. The chain links TRBV6-5 to TRBJ2-3; 9 bases are a match to TRBD2. V lost 2 bases, J lost 3 bases, and 6 bases stayed unmatched. The CDR3 totals 16 residues. Germline assignment: CDR1 MNHEY and CDR2 SVGAGI.